The 25 T cell receptor beta chains listed next were all sequenced from one sample in a study of spatial heterogeneity in lung cancer. The time point here: sample taken at primary tumor resection. Their specific antigens are unknown. Each CDR3 protein is one row after TCRdb ran MiXCR on the 5' RACE reads. This sample yields 3,000 to 4,500 distinct CDR3 sequences, of which approximately 5.5% are seen a single time; 32% belongs to the top ten. Broader study findings: It was found that expanded intratumoral alpha and beta TCR counts tracked tumor mutation counts.

Sample: lung tumor tissue, taken at surgery. The receptors here all came from a female donor with early-stage non-small cell lung cancer.

This clonotype was recorded many times. Within a library made for alpha chains, this beta chain is off target, and its count is uninformative. The chain carries TRBV3-1 and TRBJ2-3; perhaps TRBD1 as D (7 bases). Germline V gives CDR1 LGHDT, CDR2 YNNKEL (reference sequence). V lost 4 bases and J lost 4, with 15 bases in between. CDR3 length: 15 residues. CDR3 sequence reads: CASSPRGASPDTQYF. Written as DNA, the CDR3 is TGTGCCAGCAGCCCCAGGGGGGCATCACCAGATACGCAGTATTTT.

In its sample, this clonotype ranks as medium-sized. Because this beta chain is a stray read in a library intended to capture alpha chains, its abundance should not be given much weight. The chain is built from TRBV6-5 and TRBJ2-3, with TRBD2 as a possible D gene (6 bases). Germline V gives CDR1 MNHEY, CDR2 SVGAGI. The V and J ends lost 6 bases and 4 bases respectively, with 14 bases between them. The CDR3 has 14 residues. Here the CDR3 reads CASSPGVGADTQYF. The CDR3 DNA reads TGTGCCAGCAGCCCGGGGGTCGGGGCAGATACGCAGTATTTT.

This clonotype is categorized as medium-sized (0.01 to 0.1%). This beta chain represents an off-target read in a library built for alpha chains; its size is of limited meaning. The J gene is TRBJ1-6, the V gene TRBV6-5; 9 bases are shared with TRBD1. The CDR3 contains 14 residues. Germline V lookup: CDR1 MNHEY, CDR2 SVGAGI. The V gene end was trimmed by 7 bases and the J gene end by 10 bases; junction bases not matched to a gene: 8. In DNA form, the CDR3 reads TGTGCCAGCACCCCGGGACAGGGTAGCTCACCCCTCCACTTT. As protein: CASTPGQGSSPLHF.

Points on this clonotype: This beta chain slipped into a library made for alpha chains as a stray read, so its size is not meaningful. V is TRBV24-1 and J is TRBJ2-3; no firm D call. V was shortened by 1 base and J by 1 base, with 8 bases between the two germline ends. This CDR3 region has 15 residues. The germline CDR1 and CDR2 sequences are KGHDR and SFDVKD. The CDR3 region is CATSDFEGGTDTQYF. As DNA, the CDR3 is TGTGCCACCAGTGATTTTGAAGGTGGCACAGATACGCAGTATTTT.

This clonotype is medium-sized (0.01 to 0.1%). This beta chain is a stray read from a library made for alpha chains; its abundance is not meaningful. The chain recombines TRBV29-1 with TRBJ2-7, with 10 nucleotides matching TRBD2. The V gene end was trimmed by 7 bases and the J gene end by 4 bases; junction bases not matched to a gene: 7. Germline V CDR1 and CDR2: SQVTM, ANQGSEA. The CDR3 spans 13 residues. This CDR3 is CSGGAGGLYEQYF. The CDR3 DNA reads as TGCAGCGGTGGAGCGGGAGGGCTTTACGAGCAGTACTTC.

Regarding this clonotype: A much larger clone is a single base away; this may be a read error. This beta chain was picked up by a library intended for alpha chains and is off target, so its count carries little meaning. As DNA, the CDR3 is TGTGCCAGCAGTTTGGGGCTCGGACAGACCTCAGCCTACGAGCAGTACTTC. It yields the protein CASSLGLGQTSAYEQYF. This rearrangement joins TRBV28 to TRBJ2-7, with a possible D match to TRBD1 (6 bases). The germline V gene has CDR1 MDHEN and CDR2 SYDVKM. The CDR3 is made up of 17 amino acids. The V end lost 3 bases, the J end lost 2 bases, and 20 bases lay between the germline ends.

Comments on this clonotype: A much larger clone is a single base away; this may be a read error. Being off target in a library aimed at alpha chains, this beta chain has a size of little meaning. This sequence joins TRBV28 and TRBJ2-1; possible D gene TRBD1, 5 bases. Trimming removed 4 bases at V and 10 bases at J, with 20 bases between. This CDR3 is built from 15 residues. In germline, CDR1 is MDHEN, CDR2 SYDVKM. This chain's CDR3 is CASSSTDRGWGEQFF. In DNA form, the CDR3 reads TGTGCCAGCAGTTCGACAGATAGGGGATGGGGAGAGCAGTTCTTC.

Details on this clonotype: The library was designed around alpha chains, so this beta chain is a stray read whose abundance carries little weight. The chain uses TRBV5-1 and TRBJ2-3; 9 positions match TRBD1. Unmatched junction bases numbered 6, after V lost 4 bases and J lost 3 bases. This CDR3 region has 15 residues. CDR1 and CDR2 (germline): SGHRS, YFSETQ. Here the CDR3 reads CASSPGQGRTDTQYF. Here the CDR3 DNA reads TGCGCCAGCAGCCCCGGACAGGGGAGGACAGATACGCAGTATTTT.

In its sample, this clonotype ranks as medium-sized. A library made for alpha chains picked up this beta chain off target, so its size means little. V gene TRBV30 combines with J gene TRBJ2-1; no clear D. The CDR3 contains 13 residues. Germline V gives CDR1 GTSNPN, CDR2 SVGIG (reference sequence). Trimming removed 7 bases at V and 2 bases at J, with 12 bases between. The DNA for the CDR3 is TGTGCCTTGGGCGCACTCCCCTACAATGAGCAGTTCTTC. Translated: CALGALPYNEQFF.

By frequency in the sample, this clonotype is medium-sized. Because this beta chain is a stray read in a library intended to capture alpha chains, its abundance should not be given much weight. V and J are TRBV5-6 and TRBJ1-1; 7 bases map to TRBD1. With V trimmed by 3 bases and J by 5 bases, 10 bases remained unmatched. Germline CDR1 is SGHDT and CDR2 is YYEEEE. The CDR3 contains 15 residues. The CDR3 DNA sequence: TGTGCCAGCAGCTGGGGAGGGGGCCTGGGAACTGAAGCTTTCTTT. It codes for CASSWGGGLGTEAFF.

This clonotype has ten or more counts. This beta chain represents an off-target read in a library built for alpha chains; its size is of limited meaning. The chain recombines TRBV9 with TRBJ1-3; 7 bases fit TRBD1. Trimming cost V 1 base and J 0 bases; bases outside gene matches: 7. Germline V CDR1 and CDR2: SGDLS, YYNGEE. CDR3 size: 17 residues. The CDR3 is CASSVSPWTGSGNTIYF. CDR3 nucleotides: TGTGCCAGCAGCGTAAGTCCGTGGACAGGCTCTGGAAACACCATATATTTT.

This clonotype was seen repeatedly, ten times or more. This beta chain is an off-target read within a library intended for alpha chains, so its frequency means little. The chain carries TRBV9 and TRBJ1-2, with 8 bases fitting TRBD1. This CDR3 has 15 residues. Unmatched junction bases numbered 6, after V lost 2 bases and J lost 3 bases. Germline CDR1 reads SGDLS; CDR2 reads YYNGEE. CDR3 bases: TGTGCCAGCAGCGTCCGACAGGGGATGGACTATGGCTACACCTTC. Its translation is CASSVRQGMDYGYTF.

This clonotype is labeled medium-sized. Because the library targeted alpha chains, this beta chain is an off-target read whose size means little. The chain uses TRBV12-3 or TRBV12-4 and TRBJ1-5; D uncertain. Trimming took off 7 bases at V and 2 bases at J, with 9 bases between the two ends. The CDR3 extends over 13 amino acids. The chain's CDR3 is CASTRSGNQPQHF. CDR3 sequence (DNA): TGTGCCAGCACCCGGAGCGGCAATCAGCCCCAGCATTTT.

This clonotype was counted ten times or more. The library was built for alpha chains, so this beta chain is an off-target read and its size means little. The chain links TRBV27 to TRBJ2-2, with 10 bases matching TRBD2. Germline V gene lookup returns CDR1 MNHEY and CDR2 SMNVEV (reference sequence). V gave up 7 bases and J gave up 4 bases; unmatched junction bases: 12. The CDR3 contains 17 residues. The CDR3 region has the DNA TGTGCCAGCACGACTCAGCGGGGGGGCCGGATCACCGGGGAGCTGTTTTTT. Its protein is CASTTQRGGRITGELFF.

This clonotype was seen many times. Since it is a stray read in a library aimed at alpha chains, this beta chain has a size that is not meaningful. The chain joins TRBV12-5 to TRBJ2-7; 10 bases map to TRBD1. Germline lookup yields CDR1 LGHNT and CDR2 FRNRAP. The junction had 21 bases not matched to a gene; V was cut back by 7 bases and J by 3 bases. The CDR3 consists of 19 residues. The CDR3 protein is CASASGGQGRRLARYEQYF. The CDR3 nucleotides are TGTGCTAGTGCCTCGGGGGGACAGGGGCGTCGGTTGGCACGCTACGAGCAGTACTTC.

This clonotype is classed as medium-sized (0.01 to 0.1%). This beta chain was picked up by a library intended for alpha chains and is off target, so its count carries little meaning. This chain connects TRBV7-2 to TRBJ1-2, with TRBD1 identical over 10 bases. The CDR3 runs 16 residues. Germline assignment: CDR1 SGHTA and CDR2 FQGNSA. The V gene end was trimmed by 1 base and the J gene end by 6 bases; junction bases not matched to a gene: 8. The CDR3 sequence is CASSLGRTGGVDGYTF. The CDR3 DNA reads TGTGCCAGCAGCTTAGGTCGGACAGGGGGTGTCGATGGCTACACCTTC.

In its sample, this clonotype is medium-sized. This beta chain is an unintended read in a library built for alpha chains; its size means little. CDR3: CASSRDRGQNTGELFF. The CDR3 bases are TGTGCCAGCAGCCGGGACAGGGGACAAAACACCGGGGAGCTGTTTTTT. The chain joins TRBV7-9 to TRBJ2-2; 10 nucleotides align to TRBD1. Germline V gene data show CDR1 as SEHNR and CDR2 as FQNEAQ (reference sequence). V lost 5 bases and J lost 2; bases outside the gene matches: 5. The length of the CDR3 is 16 residues.

By sample fraction, this clonotype is medium-sized. The library was built for alpha chains, so this beta chain is an off-target read and its size means little. The rearrangement joins TRBV24-1 to TRBJ2-5; tentatively, D is TRBD1 or TRBD2 (5 bases each). The CDR3 extends over 15 amino acids. V shed 3 bases and J shed 2 bases, with 12 bases lying between them. The germline CDR1 and CDR2 sequences are KGHDR and SFDVKD. CDR3 in amino acids: CATSDPGTEQETQYF. CDR3 nucleotides: TGTGCCACCAGTGATCCCGGGACGGAACAAGAGACCCAGTACTTC.

In this sample, this clonotype turned up many times. As an off-target read in a library built for alpha chains, this beta chain has a frequency of little significance. The chain carries TRBV19 and TRBJ1-6, with 11 bases that match TRBD1. CDR3 length equals 13 residues. J was trimmed by 10 bases and V by 7 bases; bases with no gene match: 3. Germline CDR1 and CDR2: LNHDA and SQIVND (reference sequence). The CDR3 nucleotides are TGTGCCAGTACGGGACAGGGGGACTCACCCCTCCACTTT. It yields the protein CASTGQGDSPLHF.

This clonotype is termed medium-sized. Because the library targeted alpha chains, this beta chain is an off-target read whose size means little. For the CDR3, the DNA is TGTGCCAGCAGCGTCGGGGTGGAGGAGACCCAGTACTTC. It codes for CASSVGVEETQYF. The rearrangement joins TRBV9 to TRBJ2-5; a possible D gene is TRBD2 (5 bases). CDR3 length equals 13 residues. In germline, CDR1 is SGDLS, CDR2 YYNGEE. The V end was cut by 2 bases, the J end by 5 bases, with 10 bases between. Using reference TRBV9 and TRBJ2-5 for the parts outside the CDR3, the full variable domain is DSGVTQTPKHLITATGQRVTLRCSPRSGDLSVYWYQQSLDQGLQFLIQYYNGEERAKGNILERFSAQQFPDLHSELNLSSLELGDSALYFCASSVGVEETQYFGPGTRLLVL.

This clonotype counts as medium-sized. This beta chain came through as a stray read in a library set up for alpha chains, and its size says little. The CDR3 spells CASSLDRYSNQPQHF. For the CDR3, the DNA is TGTGCCAGCAGTTTGGACAGGTATAGCAATCAGCCCCAGCATTTT. The chain combines TRBV12-3 or TRBV12-4 with TRBJ1-5; 7 bases line up with TRBD1. Unmatched junction bases numbered 2, after V lost 3 bases and J lost 0 bases. This CDR3 spans 15 amino acids.

Only a few counts were recorded for this clonotype. This beta chain turned up in a library designed for alpha chains; as an off-target read, its abundance says little. V and J are TRBV20-1 and TRBJ1-5; tentative D call: TRBD1 (6 bases). V gave up 3 bases and J gave up 6 bases, with 21 bases separating them. In germline, CDR1 is DFQATT, CDR2 SNEGSKA (reference sequence). The CDR3 has 16 residues. CDR3 loop: CSASEPPRGPSQPQHF. In DNA, the CDR3 is TGCAGTGCTAGTGAACCCCCTCGGGGGCCCAGTCAGCCCCAGCATTTT.

By sample share, this clonotype is medium-sized. A library made for alpha chains picked up this beta chain off target, so its size means little. This chain joins TRBV6-1 and TRBJ1-2; D is ambiguous. Germline CDR1 MNHNS, CDR2 SASEGT. The CDR3 extends over 11 amino acids. V lost 1 base, J lost 4 bases, and 1 base lay in between. This CDR3 is CASSEVYGYTF. Here the CDR3 DNA reads TGTGCCAGCAGTGAAGTCTATGGCTACACCTTC.

This clonotype is categorized as medium-sized. As an off-target read in a library built for alpha chains, this beta chain has a frequency of little significance. The J gene is TRBJ2-2, the V gene TRBV7-2; 7 bases match TRBD1. This CDR3 has 13 amino acids. Looked up from germline, CDR1 is SGHTA and CDR2 is FQGNSA. Trimming took 8 bases from V and 8 from J; bases not matched to a gene: 8. Written as DNA, the CDR3 is TGTGCCAGCGCACGACAGGGACCGGGGGAGCTGTTTTTT. Translated, it gives CASARQGPGELFF. The complete variable domain, with remaining parts taken from reference TRBV7-2 and TRBJ2-2, reads GAGVSQSPSNKVTEKGKDVELRCDPISGHTALYWYRQSLGQGLEFLIYFQGNSAPDKSGLPSDRFSAERTGGSVSTLTIQRTQQEDSAVYLCASARQGPGELFFGEGSRLTVL.

By its share, this clonotype is medium-sized. This beta chain is an off-target read within a library intended for alpha chains, so its frequency means little. V gene TRBV12-5 combines with J gene TRBJ2-5; D not certain. CDR3 length: 15 amino acids. Trimming pared 0 bases from V and 1 base from J, leaving 9 bases between. CDR1 LGHNT and CDR2 FRNRAP come from the germline V gene. CDR3 DNA sequence: TGTGCTAGTGGTTTGGTAACCAGCTTCCAAGAGACCCAGTACTTC. Amino acids: CASGLVTSFQETQYF.